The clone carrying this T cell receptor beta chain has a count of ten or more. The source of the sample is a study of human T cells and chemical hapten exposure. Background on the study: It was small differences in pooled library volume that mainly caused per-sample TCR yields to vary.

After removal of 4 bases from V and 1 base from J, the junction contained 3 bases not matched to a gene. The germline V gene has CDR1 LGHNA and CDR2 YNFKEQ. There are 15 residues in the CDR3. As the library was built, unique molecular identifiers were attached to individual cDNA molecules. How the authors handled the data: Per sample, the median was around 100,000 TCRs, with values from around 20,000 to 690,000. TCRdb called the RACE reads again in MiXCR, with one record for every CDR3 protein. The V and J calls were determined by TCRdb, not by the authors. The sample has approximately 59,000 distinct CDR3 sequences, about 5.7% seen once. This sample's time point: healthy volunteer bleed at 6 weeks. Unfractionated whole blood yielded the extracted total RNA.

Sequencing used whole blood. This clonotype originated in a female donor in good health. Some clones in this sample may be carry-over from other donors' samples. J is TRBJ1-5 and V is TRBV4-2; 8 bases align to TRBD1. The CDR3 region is CASSLGQVSNQPQHF. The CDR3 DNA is TGTGCCAGCAGCCTGGGACAGGTCAGCAATCAGCCCCAGCATTTT.